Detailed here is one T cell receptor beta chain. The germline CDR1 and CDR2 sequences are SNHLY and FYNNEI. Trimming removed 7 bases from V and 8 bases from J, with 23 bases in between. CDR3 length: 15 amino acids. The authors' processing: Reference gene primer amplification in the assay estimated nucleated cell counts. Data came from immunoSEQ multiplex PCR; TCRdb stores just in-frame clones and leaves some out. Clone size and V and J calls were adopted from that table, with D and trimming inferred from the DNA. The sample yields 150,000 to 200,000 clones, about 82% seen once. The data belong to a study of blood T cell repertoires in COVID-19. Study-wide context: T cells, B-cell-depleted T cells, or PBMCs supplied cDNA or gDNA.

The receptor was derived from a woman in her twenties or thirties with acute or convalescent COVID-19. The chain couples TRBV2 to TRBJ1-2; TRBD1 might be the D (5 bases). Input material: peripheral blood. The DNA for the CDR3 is TGTGCCAGCACCACCCTGGGACTTCGCGCCGGCGGCTACACCTTC. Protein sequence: CASTTLGLRAGGYTF.